This T cell receptor (beta chain) was captured in a study of blood T cell repertoires in COVID-19. Assay: immunoSEQ multiplex PCR; the TCRdb copy retains only in-frame clones and omits some. Among some 220,000 clones, around 91% were seen once, and the ten largest hold roughly 3.7%. Germline CDR1 SEHNR, CDR2 FQNEAQ (reference sequence). This CDR3 comprises 15 residues. V shed 3 bases and J 7 bases; nucleotides not matched to a gene: 10. Residents of 24 US areas, aged roughly 18 to 95 years, made up the participants. Which cohort a participant joined came from the clinical history participants gave. The rearrangement links TRBV7-9 to TRBJ2-7, with 9 bases matching TRBD2. The sequenced sample was PBMCs or T cells enriched from blood (not recorded which). This receptor was obtained from a woman aged 18-29 years in a cohort exposed to, infected with or recovered from COVID-19 (not recorded which). Here the CDR3 reads CASSLSGRPLEEQYF. The CDR3 nucleotides read TGTGCCAGCAGCTTGAGCGGGAGGCCGCTTGAGGAGCAGTACTTC.